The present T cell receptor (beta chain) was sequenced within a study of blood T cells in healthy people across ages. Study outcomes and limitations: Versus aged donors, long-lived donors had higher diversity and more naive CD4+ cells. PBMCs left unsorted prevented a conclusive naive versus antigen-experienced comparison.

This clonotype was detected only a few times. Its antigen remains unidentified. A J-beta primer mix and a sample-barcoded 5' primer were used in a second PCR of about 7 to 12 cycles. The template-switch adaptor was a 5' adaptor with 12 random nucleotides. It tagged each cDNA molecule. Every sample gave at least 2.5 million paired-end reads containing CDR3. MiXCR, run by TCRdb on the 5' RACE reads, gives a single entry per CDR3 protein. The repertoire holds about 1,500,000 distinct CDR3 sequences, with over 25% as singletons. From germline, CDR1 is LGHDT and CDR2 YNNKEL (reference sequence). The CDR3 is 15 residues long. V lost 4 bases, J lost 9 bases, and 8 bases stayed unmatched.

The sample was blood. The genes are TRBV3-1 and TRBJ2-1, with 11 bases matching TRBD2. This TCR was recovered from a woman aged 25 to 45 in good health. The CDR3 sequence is CASSPIMGTSGEQFF. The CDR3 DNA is TGTGCCAGCAGCCCCATCATGGGGACTAGCGGTGAGCAGTTCTTC.